This note documents a single TCR beta chain sequence. The V end was cut by 5 bases, the J end by 2 bases, with 11 bases between. The CDR3 contains 14 residues. Germline CDR1 SGHRS, CDR2 YFSETQ. Repertoires were generated with immunoSEQ multiplex PCR, while TCRdb's copy carries only in-frame clones and drops some. Among under 90,000 clones listed, roughly 88% were seen once. These data belong to a study of OX40 agonist ivuxolimab in advanced cancers. Whole-study context: Intravenous ivuxolimab at 0.01 to 10 mg/kg was given to patients every 2 weeks.

The investigators sampled blood at baseline, at cycle 4 day 1, and at cycle 7 day 1. This specimen consisted of CD4+ or CD8+ T cells sorted from blood, obtained in a trial of the OX40 agonist ivuxolimab. This sequence joins TRBV5-1 and TRBJ1-3; D is unclear. The receptor was derived from an adult with an advanced solid tumor such as melanoma, head and neck, liver or kidney cancer. CDR3 residues: CASSRETAGNTIYF. DNA of the CDR3: TGCGCCAGCAGTAGGGAAACGGCTGGAAACACCATATATTTT. Together with reference TRBV5-1 and TRBJ1-3, the CDR3 gives the full variable domain: KAGVTQTPRYLIKTRGQQVTLSCSPISGHRSVSWYQQTPGQGLQFLFEYFSETQRNKGNFPGRFSGRQFSNSRSEMNVSTLELGDSALYLCASSRETAGNTIYFGEGSWLTVV.